These 12 T cell receptor beta chains came from one sample sequenced in a study of beta chain features in type 1 diabetes. Isolated RNA was reverse transcribed in full, so expressed TCRB transcripts were sequenced. Profiling relied on immunoSEQ multiplex PCR, and the TCRdb table lists in-frame clones only, not all of them. The top ten hold about 0.42% of the sample, which has under 90,000 clones, roughly 30% seen once. The sequencing sample was made of stem cell memory CD4+ T cells from blood. These receptors all stem from a woman in her late teens or twenties in good health.

In this sample, this clone turned up once. The genes are TRBV4-2 and TRBJ1-2, with no clear D. Deletions cut 1 base from V and 1 base from J, with 10 bases between. The CDR3 has 15 amino acids. Germline CDR1 LGHNA, CDR2 YNFKEQ. The CDR3 nucleotides are TGTGCCAGCAGCCAAGCTCAGTCAGTTAACTATGGCTACACCTTC. Translating gives CASSQAQSVNYGYTF.

The V gene is TRBV5-1, the J gene TRBJ1-2; TRBD1 agrees at 7 bases. CDR3 length equals 14 residues. Germline V gene lookup returns CDR1 SGHRS and CDR2 YFSETQ. The ends lost 3 bases at V and 4 bases at J; junction bases unmatched: 6. The CDR3 sequence is CASSSDRPVYGYTF. CDR3 DNA: TGCGCCAGCAGCTCGGACAGGCCCGTCTATGGCTACACCTTC.

The rearrangement links TRBV30 to TRBJ1-1; perhaps TRBD1 as D (6 bases). Trimming pared 3 bases from V and 1 base from J, leaving 15 bases between. The V gene's germline CDR1 is GTSNPN and CDR2 SVGIG (reference sequence). The CDR3 consists of 15 residues. CDR3 region: CAWRRWGGTNTEAFF. The CDR3 DNA sequence: TGTGCCTGGAGGCGTTGGGGGGGCACGAACACTGAAGCTTTCTTT. The full variable domain, rest sourced from reference TRBV30 and TRBJ1-1, is SQTIHQWPATLVQPVGSPLSLECTVEGTSNPNLYWYRQAAGRGLQLLFYSVGIGQISSEVPQNLSASRPQDRQFILSSKKLLLSDSGFYLCAWRRWGGTNTEAFFGQGTRLTVV.

This clone was picked up a small number of times. The chain carries TRBV4-2 and TRBJ1-2; a possible D gene is TRBD1 (5 bases). V was shortened by 2 bases and J by 5 bases, with 12 bases between the two germline ends. Looked up from germline, CDR1 is LGHNA and CDR2 is YNFKEQ. The CDR3 runs 14 residues. CDR3 amino acids: CASSQQDGTYGYTF. In nucleotides, the CDR3 is TGTGCCAGCAGCCAACAGGATGGGACTTATGGCTACACCTTC.

The chain carries TRBV30 and TRBJ2-3, with a possible D match to TRBD1 (6 bases). The CDR3 totals 13 residues. Trimming shortened V by 7 bases and J by 2 bases, and 13 bases separated the two germline ends. The V gene's germline CDR1 is GTSNPN and CDR2 SVGIG (reference sequence). CDR3 sequence: CASEGEVTDTQYF. CDR3 nucleotides: TGTGCCTCAGAGGGGGAAGTCACAGATACGCAGTATTTT.

This clone was observed a handful of times. The chain links TRBV29-1 to TRBJ1-1; D is possibly TRBD1 (5 bases). This CDR3 contains 15 residues. The germline V and J ends were trimmed by 5 bases and 1 base, with 17 bases remaining between them. The V gene's germline CDR1 is SQVTM and CDR2 ANQGSEA. The CDR3 loop is CSVRVRGNGNTEAFF. In DNA, the CDR3 is TGCAGCGTTCGCGTAAGGGGAAATGGGAACACTGAAGCTTTCTTT.

The rearrangement joins TRBV9 to TRBJ2-2, with D hard to call. V shed 4 bases and J shed 5 bases, with 9 bases lying between them. The CDR3 consists of 13 residues. Germline V gene data show CDR1 as SGDLS and CDR2 as YYNGEE. CDR3 protein: CASSPVITGELFF. The CDR3 nucleotides read TGTGCCAGCAGCCCCGTTATAACCGGGGAGCTGTTTTTT. Together with reference TRBV9 and TRBJ2-2, the CDR3 gives the full variable domain: DSGVTQTPKHLITATGQRVTLRCSPRSGDLSVYWYQQSLDQGLQFLIQYYNGEERAKGNILERFSAQQFPDLHSELNLSSLELGDSALYFCASSPVITGELFFGEGSRLTVL.

This sequence joins TRBV11-2 and TRBJ1-2; TRBD1 might be the D (5 bases). Trimming pared 5 bases from V and 2 bases from J, leaving 18 bases between. The CDR3 length is 16 residues. From germline, CDR1 is SGHAT and CDR2 FQNNGV. In DNA, the CDR3 is TGTGCCAGCAGCCGCGCTATAAATCAGGGAAACTATGGCTACACCTTC. Its translation is CASSRAINQGNYGYTF.

A few counts support this clone. The chain links TRBV4-2 to TRBJ1-1, with D unclear. The CDR3 is made up of 15 amino acids. The V end lost 0 bases, the J end lost 3 bases, and 11 bases lay between the germline ends. Per germline, CDR1 LGHNA and CDR2 YNFKEQ. The CDR3 reads CASSQEQSGYTEAFF. The CDR3 bases are TGTGCCAGCAGCCAAGAGCAAAGCGGTTACACTGAAGCTTTCTTT.

This clone was found a few times. V is TRBV4-2 and J is TRBJ2-3, with 10 bases matching TRBD2. V dropped 0 bases and J dropped 1; count of bases not matched to a gene: 10. This CDR3 has 19 residues. Germline loops: CDR1 LGHNA, CDR2 YNFKEQ. The CDR3 reads CASSQEGTLAGARTDTQYF. The CDR3 DNA follows: TGTGCCAGCAGCCAAGAAGGAACCCTAGCGGGAGCCCGCACAGATACGCAGTATTTT.

There are a few counts of this clone. The chain combines TRBV6-5 with TRBJ2-3, with D possibly being TRBD1 (6 bases). The CDR3 runs to 16 residues. The ends were cut back, 3 bases at V and 2 bases at J, with 15 bases in the middle. The V gene's germline CDR1 is MNHEY and CDR2 SVGAGI. The CDR3 sequence: CASSYNYRTATDTQYF. Here the CDR3 DNA reads TGTGCCAGCAGTTATAATTATCGGACAGCCACAGATACGCAGTATTTT.

This clone was counted between two and nine times. Other DNA sequences in this specimen translate into the identical CDR3. The chain has TRBV5-1 and TRBJ1-1; weak D call: TRBD1 (5 bases). The length of the CDR3 is 13 residues. Trimming cost V 1 base and J 2 bases, with 6 bases left between them. Germline assignment: CDR1 SGHRS and CDR2 YFSETQ. CDR3 residues: CASSLQGNTEAFF. The CDR3 bases are TGCGCCAGCAGCTTGCAGGGAAACACTGAAGCTTTCTTT.